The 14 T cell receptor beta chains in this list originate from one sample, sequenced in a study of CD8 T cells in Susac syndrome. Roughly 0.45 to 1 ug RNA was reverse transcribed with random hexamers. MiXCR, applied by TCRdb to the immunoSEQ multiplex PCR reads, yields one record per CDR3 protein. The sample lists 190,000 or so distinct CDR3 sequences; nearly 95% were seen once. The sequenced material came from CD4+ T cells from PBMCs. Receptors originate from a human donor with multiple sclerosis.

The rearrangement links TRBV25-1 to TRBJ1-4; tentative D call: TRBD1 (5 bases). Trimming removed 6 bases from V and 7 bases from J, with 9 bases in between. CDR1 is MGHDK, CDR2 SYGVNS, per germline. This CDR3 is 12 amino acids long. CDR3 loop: CASSRVGEKLFF. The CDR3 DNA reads TGTGCCAGCAGCAGGGTCGGTGAAAAACTGTTTTTT.

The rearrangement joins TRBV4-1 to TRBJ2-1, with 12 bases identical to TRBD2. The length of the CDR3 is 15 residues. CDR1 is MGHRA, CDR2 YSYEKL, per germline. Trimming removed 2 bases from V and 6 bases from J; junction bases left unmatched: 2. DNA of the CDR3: TGCGCCAGCAGCCAACCTAGCGGGAGGGGCAATGAGCAGTTCTTC. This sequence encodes CASSQPSGRGNEQFF.

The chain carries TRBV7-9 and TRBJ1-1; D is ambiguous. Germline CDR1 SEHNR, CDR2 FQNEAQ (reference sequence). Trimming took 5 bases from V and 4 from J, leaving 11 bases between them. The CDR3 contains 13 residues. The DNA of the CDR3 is TGTGCCAGCAGCACTCACGAAGGCACTGAAGCTTTCTTT. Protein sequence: CASSTHEGTEAFF.

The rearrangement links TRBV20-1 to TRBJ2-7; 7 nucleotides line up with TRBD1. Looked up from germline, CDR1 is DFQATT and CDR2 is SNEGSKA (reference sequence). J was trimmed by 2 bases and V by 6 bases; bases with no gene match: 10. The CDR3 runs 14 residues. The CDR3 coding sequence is TGCAGTGCGCCAAGGGACAGACCAACCTACGAGCAGTACTTC. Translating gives CSAPRDRPTYEQYF.

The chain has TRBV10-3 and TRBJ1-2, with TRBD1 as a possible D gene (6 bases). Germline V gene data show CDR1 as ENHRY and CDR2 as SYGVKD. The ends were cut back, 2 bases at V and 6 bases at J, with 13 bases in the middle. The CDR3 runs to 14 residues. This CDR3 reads CAISEVIEGDGYTF. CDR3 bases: TGTGCCATCAGTGAGGTGATTGAGGGGGATGGCTACACCTTC.

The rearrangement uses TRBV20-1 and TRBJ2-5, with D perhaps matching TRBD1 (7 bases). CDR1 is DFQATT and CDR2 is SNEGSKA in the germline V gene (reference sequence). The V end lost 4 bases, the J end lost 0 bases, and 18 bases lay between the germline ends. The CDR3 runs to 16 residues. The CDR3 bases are TGCAGTGCTAATGGGCGGGCGGGACAGTACCAAGAGACCCAGTACTTC. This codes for CSANGRAGQYQETQYF.

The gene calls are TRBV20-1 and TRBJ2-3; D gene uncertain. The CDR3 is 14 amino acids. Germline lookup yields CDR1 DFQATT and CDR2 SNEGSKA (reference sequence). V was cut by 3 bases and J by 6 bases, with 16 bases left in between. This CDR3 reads CSASWGDKTDTQYF. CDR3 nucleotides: TGCAGTGCTAGTTGGGGTGACAAGACGGATACGCAGTATTTT.

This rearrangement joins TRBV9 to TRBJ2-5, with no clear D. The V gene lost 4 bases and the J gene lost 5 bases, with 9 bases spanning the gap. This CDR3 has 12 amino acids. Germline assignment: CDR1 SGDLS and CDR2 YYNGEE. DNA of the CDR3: TGTGCCAGCAGCAACCAAGGGGAGACCCAGTACTTC. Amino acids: CASSNQGETQYF. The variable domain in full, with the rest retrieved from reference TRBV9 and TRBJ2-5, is DSGVTQTPKHLITATGQRVTLRCSPRSGDLSVYWYQQSLDQGLQFLIQYYNGEERAKGNILERFSAQQFPDLHSELNLSSLELGDSALYFCASSNQGETQYFGPGTRLLVL.

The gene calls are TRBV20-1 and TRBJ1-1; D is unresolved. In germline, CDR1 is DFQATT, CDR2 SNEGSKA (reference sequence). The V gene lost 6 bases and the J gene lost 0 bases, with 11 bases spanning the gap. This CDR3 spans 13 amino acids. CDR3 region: CSARLYMNTEAFF. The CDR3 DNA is TGCAGTGCCCGACTGTACATGAACACTGAAGCTTTCTTT.

The CDR3 nucleotides are TGTGCCACCAGTGACCCACAGGGATCCGGGGAGCTGTTTTTT. This translates into CATSDPQGSGELFF. The chain employs TRBV24-1 and TRBJ2-2; possibly TRBD1 for D (6 bases). Germline V CDR1 and CDR2: KGHDR, SFDVKD. The CDR3 extends over 14 amino acids. V dropped 4 bases and J dropped 6 bases, with 11 bases sitting between them.

The CDR3 is CSARLGSNQPQHF. CDR3 DNA sequence: TGCAGTGCTAGATTAGGAAGCAATCAGCCCCAGCATTTT. J is TRBJ1-5 and V is TRBV20-1; D call uncertain. Germline V gene lookup returns CDR1 DFQATT and CDR2 SNEGSKA (reference sequence). This CDR3 spans 13 amino acids. Trimming pared 2 bases from V and 1 base from J, leaving 6 bases between.

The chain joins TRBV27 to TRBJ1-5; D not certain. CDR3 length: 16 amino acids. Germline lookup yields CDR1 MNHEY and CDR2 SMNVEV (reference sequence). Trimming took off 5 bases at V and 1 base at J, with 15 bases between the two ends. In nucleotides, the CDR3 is TGTGCCAGCAGTCCTGGTTGGGTTGTGAGCAATCAGCCCCAGCATTTT. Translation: CASSPGWVVSNQPQHF.

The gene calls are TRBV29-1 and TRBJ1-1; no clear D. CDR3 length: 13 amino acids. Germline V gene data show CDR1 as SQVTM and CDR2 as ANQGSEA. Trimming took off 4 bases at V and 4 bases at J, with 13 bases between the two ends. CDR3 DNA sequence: TGCAGCGTTGTAACATGGGAGGGCACTGAAGCTTTCTTT. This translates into CSVVTWEGTEAFF.

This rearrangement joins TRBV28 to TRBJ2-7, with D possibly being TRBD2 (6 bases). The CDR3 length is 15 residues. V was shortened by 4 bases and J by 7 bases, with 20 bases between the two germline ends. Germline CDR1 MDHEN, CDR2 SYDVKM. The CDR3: CASSSSLLAAGEQYF. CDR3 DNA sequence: TGTGCCAGCAGTTCCTCGCTACTAGCTGCCGGGGAGCAGTACTTC.